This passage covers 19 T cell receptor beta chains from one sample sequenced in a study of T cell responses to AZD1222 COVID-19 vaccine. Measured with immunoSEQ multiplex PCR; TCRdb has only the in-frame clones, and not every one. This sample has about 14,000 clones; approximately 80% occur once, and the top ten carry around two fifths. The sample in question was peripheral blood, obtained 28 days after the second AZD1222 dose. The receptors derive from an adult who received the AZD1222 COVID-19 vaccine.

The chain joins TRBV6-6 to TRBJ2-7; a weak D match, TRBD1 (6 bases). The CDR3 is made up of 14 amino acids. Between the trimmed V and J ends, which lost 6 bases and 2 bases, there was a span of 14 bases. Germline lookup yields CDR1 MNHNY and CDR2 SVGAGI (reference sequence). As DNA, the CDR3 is TGTGCCAGCAGGACCGGGACACTTCCCTACGAGCAGTACTTC. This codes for CASRTGTLPYEQYF.

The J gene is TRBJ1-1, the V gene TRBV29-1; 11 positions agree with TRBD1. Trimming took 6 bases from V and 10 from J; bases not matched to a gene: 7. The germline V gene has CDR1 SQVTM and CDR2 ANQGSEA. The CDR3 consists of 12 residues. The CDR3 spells CSVGTGGIRAFF. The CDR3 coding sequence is TGCAGCGTGGGGACAGGGGGAATACGAGCTTTCTTT.

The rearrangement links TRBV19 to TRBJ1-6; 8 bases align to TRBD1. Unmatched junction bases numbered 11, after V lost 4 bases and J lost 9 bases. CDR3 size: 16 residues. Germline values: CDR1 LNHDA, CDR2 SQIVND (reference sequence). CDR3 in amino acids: CASSKQPDRVFSPLHF. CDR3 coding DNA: TGTGCCAGTAGTAAACAACCGGACAGGGTTTTTTCACCCCTCCACTTT.

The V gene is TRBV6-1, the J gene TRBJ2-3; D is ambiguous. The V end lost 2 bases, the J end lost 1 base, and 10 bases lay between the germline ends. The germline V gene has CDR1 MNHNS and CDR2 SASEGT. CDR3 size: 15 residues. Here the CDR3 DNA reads TGTGCCAGCAGTGAAAACATCCTCCGCACAGATACGCAGTATTTT. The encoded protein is CASSENILRTDTQYF.

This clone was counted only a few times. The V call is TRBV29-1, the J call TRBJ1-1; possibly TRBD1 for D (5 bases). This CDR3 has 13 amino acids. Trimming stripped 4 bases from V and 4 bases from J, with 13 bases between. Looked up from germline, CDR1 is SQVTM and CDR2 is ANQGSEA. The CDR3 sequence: CSVASQGGTEAFF. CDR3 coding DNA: TGCAGCGTTGCAAGTCAGGGCGGCACTGAAGCTTTCTTT.

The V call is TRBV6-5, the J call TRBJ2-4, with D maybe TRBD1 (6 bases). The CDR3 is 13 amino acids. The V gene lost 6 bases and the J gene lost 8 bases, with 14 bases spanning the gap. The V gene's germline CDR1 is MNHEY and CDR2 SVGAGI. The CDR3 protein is CASSGTTRDIQYF. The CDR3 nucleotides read TGTGCCAGCAGCGGGACAACGCGCGACATTCAGTACTTC.

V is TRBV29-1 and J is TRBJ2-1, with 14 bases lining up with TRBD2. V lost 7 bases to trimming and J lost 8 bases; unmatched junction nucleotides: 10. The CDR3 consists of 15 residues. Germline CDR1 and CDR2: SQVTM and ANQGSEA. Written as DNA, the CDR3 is TGCAGCGCTCCTCGGACTAGCGGGAGGACCCATGAGCAGTTCTTC. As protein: CSAPRTSGRTHEQFF.

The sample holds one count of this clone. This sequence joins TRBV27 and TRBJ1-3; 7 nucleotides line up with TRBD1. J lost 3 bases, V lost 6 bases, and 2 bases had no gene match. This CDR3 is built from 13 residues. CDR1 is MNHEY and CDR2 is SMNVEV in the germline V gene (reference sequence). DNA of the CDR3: TGTGCCAGCAGGACAGGGTTTGGAAACACCATATATTTT. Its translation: CASRTGFGNTIYF.

CDR3 amino acids: CASSTYGQGGNQPQHF. Written as DNA, the CDR3 is TGTGCCAGTAGTACGTACGGACAGGGAGGCAATCAGCCCCAGCATTTT. The chain joins TRBV19 to TRBJ1-5, with 8 nucleotides matching TRBD1. The CDR3 covers 16 residues. CDR1 LNHDA and CDR2 SQIVND come from the germline V gene (reference sequence). The V and J ends lost 4 bases and 2 bases, in that order; junction bases with no gene match: 7.

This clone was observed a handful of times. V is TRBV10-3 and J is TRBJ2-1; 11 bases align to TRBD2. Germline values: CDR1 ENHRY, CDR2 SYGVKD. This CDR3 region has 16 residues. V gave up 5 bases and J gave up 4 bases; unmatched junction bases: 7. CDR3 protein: CAISYSGTSGYNEQFF. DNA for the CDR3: TGTGCCATCAGTTACTCCGGGACTAGCGGTTACAATGAGCAGTTCTTC.

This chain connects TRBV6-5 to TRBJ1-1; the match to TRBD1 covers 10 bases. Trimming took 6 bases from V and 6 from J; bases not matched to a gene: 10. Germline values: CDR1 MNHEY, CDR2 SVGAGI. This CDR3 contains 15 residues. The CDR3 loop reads CASRDETGGVSEAFF. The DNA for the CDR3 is TGTGCCAGCAGGGACGAGACAGGGGGCGTTTCTGAAGCTTTCTTT.

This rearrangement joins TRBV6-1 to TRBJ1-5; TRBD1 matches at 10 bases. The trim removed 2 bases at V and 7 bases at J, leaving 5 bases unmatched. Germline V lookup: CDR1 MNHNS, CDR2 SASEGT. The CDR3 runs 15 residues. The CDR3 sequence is CASSEWDRGGQPQHF. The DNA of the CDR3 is TGTGCCAGCAGTGAATGGGACAGGGGAGGACAGCCCCAGCATTTT.

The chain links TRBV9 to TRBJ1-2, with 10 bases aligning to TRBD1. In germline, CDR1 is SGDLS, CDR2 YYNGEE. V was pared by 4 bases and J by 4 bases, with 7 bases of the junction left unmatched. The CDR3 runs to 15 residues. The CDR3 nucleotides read TGTGCCAGCAGCCCGGGCGGGACAGGGGCCTATGGCTACACCTTC. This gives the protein CASSPGGTGAYGYTF. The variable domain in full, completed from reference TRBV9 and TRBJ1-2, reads DSGVTQTPKHLITATGQRVTLRCSPRSGDLSVYWYQQSLDQGLQFLIQYYNGEERAKGNILERFSAQQFPDLHSELNLSSLELGDSALYFCASSPGGTGAYGYTFGSGTRLTVV.

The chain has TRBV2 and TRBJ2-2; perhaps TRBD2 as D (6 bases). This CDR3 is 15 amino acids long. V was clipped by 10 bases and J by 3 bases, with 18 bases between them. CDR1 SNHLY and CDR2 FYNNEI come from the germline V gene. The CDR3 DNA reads TGTGCCATCAGAGGGCAGGGCGGGGACACCGGGGAGCTGTTTTTT. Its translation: CAIRGQGGDTGELFF.

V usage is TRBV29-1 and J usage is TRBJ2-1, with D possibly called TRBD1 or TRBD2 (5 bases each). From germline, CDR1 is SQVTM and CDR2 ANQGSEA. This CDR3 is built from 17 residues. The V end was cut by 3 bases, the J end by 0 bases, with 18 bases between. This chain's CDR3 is CSVERFMGVSSYNEQFF. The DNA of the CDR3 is TGCAGCGTTGAGCGGTTTATGGGGGTGAGCTCCTACAATGAGCAGTTCTTC.

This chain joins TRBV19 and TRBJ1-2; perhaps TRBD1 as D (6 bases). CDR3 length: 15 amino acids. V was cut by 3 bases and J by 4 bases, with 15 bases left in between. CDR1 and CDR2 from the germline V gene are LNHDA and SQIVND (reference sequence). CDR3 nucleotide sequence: TGTGCCAGTAGTATTGCAGGGGTGGTTACCTATGGCTACACCTTC. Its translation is CASSIAGVVTYGYTF.

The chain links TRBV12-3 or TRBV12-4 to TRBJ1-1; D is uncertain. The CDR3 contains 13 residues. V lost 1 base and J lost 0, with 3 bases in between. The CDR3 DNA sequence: TGTGCCAGCAGTTTAGAAATGAACACTGAAGCTTTCTTT. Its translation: CASSLEMNTEAFF.

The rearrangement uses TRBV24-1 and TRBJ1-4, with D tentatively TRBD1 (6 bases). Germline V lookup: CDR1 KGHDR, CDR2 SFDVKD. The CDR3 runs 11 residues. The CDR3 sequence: CGGRGNEKLFF. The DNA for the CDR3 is TGTGGGGGCAGGGGAAATGAAAAACTGTTTTTT.

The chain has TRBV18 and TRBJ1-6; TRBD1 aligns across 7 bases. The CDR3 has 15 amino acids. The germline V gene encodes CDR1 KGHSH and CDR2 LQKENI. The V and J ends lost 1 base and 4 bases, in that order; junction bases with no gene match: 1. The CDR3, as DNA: TGTGCCAGCTCACCACAGGGGGCGTATAATTCACCCCTCCACTTT. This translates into CASSPQGAYNSPLHF.